This is a list of T cell receptor beta chains from one sample in a study of circulating and synovial CD4+ cells in juvenile arthritis. Method: immunoSEQ multiplex PCR; TCRdb's copy keeps in-frame clones and lacks some. This sample has about 34,000 clones, with roughly 96% found just once. The source material was CD4+ T cells from blood. The source of these receptors is a human donor with juvenile idiopathic arthritis. CDR3s include the opening cysteine and the closing phenylalanine or tryptophan. The D gene is left open where the match is weak.

CDR3nt,CDR3aa,v_gene,d_gene,j_gene
TGTGCCAGCTCACCAATGGGGCCACCTGATGAAAAACTGTTTTTT,CASSPMGPPDEKLFF,TRBV18,NA,TRBJ1-4
TGTGCCAGCTCACCGCATCGGCTAGCGGGTTCCTACAATGAGCAGTTCTTC,CASSPHRLAGSYNEQFF,TRBV18,TRBD2,TRBJ2-1
TGCGCCAGCAGCCAAGATTTAACAGGTCACTATAGCAATCAGCCCCAGCATTTT,CASSQDLTGHYSNQPQHF,TRBV4-3,NA,TRBJ1-5
TGTGCCAGCAGCTTGGAGGGGATTGGACAGGGGGGAGATACGCAGTATTTT,CASSLEGIGQGGDTQYF,TRBV5-4,TRBD1,TRBJ2-3
TGTGCCAGCAGAGCGGGAGCGCTGGGCTACGAGCAGTACTTC,CASRAGALGYEQYF,TRBV28,TRBD2,TRBJ2-7
TGTGCCAGTAGTTACACGACAGCTGGAAACACCATATATTTT,CASSYTTAGNTIYF,TRBV19,NA,TRBJ1-3
TGTGCCAGCAGCCAAGGAGGACAGACCTTTCTAGGGTACGAGCAGTACTTC,CASSQGGQTFLGYEQYF,TRBV4-2,NA,TRBJ2-7
TGTGCCAGCAGCCTGGCCTACGAGCAGTACTTC,CASSLAYEQYF,TRBV5-6,NA,TRBJ2-7
TGTGCCAGCAGCCCGGGACTAGCGGGAGATACGCAGTATTTT,CASSPGLAGDTQYF,TRBV7-2,TRBD2,TRBJ2-3
TGTGCTTCGGGGGATACGCAGTATTTT,CASGDTQYF,TRBV28,NA,TRBJ2-3
TGTGCCAGCAGCCGCGGAAGGACAGAAGGCTATGGCTACACCTTC,CASSRGRTEGYGYTF,TRBV7-2,NA,TRBJ1-2
TGTGCCAGTAGTTCAGGACAGCTAAATGAAAAACTGTTTTTT,CASSSGQLNEKLFF,TRBV19,NA,TRBJ1-4
TGTGCCAGCAGCTTAGGGGGGGGGCTGGCCACTGAAGCTTTCTTT,CASSLGGGLATEAFF,TRBV7-9,NA,TRBJ1-1
TGTGCCAGCAGCTTAGCCGTTACTAGCGGGGGGGCTCGGAATACGCAGTATTTT,CASSLAVTSGGARNTQYF,TRBV7-2,TRBD2,TRBJ2-3
TGTGCCAGCAGCCCCCGGGACAGGGTCGAGGTCACCGGGGAGCTGTTTTTT,CASSPRDRVEVTGELFF,TRBV7-9,TRBD1,TRBJ2-2
TGCGCCAGCAGCTTGGACCCAGGGGCAACTAATGAAAAACTGTTTTTT,CASSLDPGATNEKLFF,TRBV5-1,NA,TRBJ1-4
TGTGCCAGCAGCTCTAAGGGGCAGCCCCAGCATTTT,CASSSKGQPQHF,TRBV5-4,NA,TRBJ1-5
TGCGCCAGCCTCAGGGGGCTGGGACTAGCGGGAGAGGAGTACGAGCAGTACTTC,CASLRGLGLAGEEYEQYF,TRBV10-2,TRBD2,TRBJ2-7
TGTGCCAGCAGTCCCGGGACAGGGCCAACCTACGAGCAGTACTTC,CASSPGTGPTYEQYF,TRBV28,TRBD1,TRBJ2-7
TGTGCCACCCAAACGTCGGCCGGGGAGCTGTTTTTT,CATQTSAGELFF,TRBV6-5,NA,TRBJ2-2
TGCGCCAGCAGCTTGGGCGGCAACTCCTACGAGCAGTACTTC,CASSLGGNSYEQYF,TRBV5-1,NA,TRBJ2-7
TGTGCCAGCAGTTACTCCGACAAGGGAGTGAACTACGAGCAGTACTTC,CASSYSDKGVNYEQYF,TRBV6-5,NA,TRBJ2-7
TGCGCCAGCAGCCAAGAGGTTGTCTGGCAGGAGGGGACCCCAGTCTCCTACGAGCAGTACTTC,CASSQEVVWQEGTPVSYEQYF,TRBV4-1,NA,TRBJ2-7
TGTGCCAGCAGCTTAGAAGCGGACAGGGGTCAGCCCCAGCATTTT,CASSLEADRGQPQHF,TRBV7-6,TRBD1,TRBJ1-5
TGTGCCAGCAGTTTCCTAGCGGGTGGTCTCTACGAGCAGTACTTC,CASSFLAGGLYEQYF,TRBV28,TRBD2,TRBJ2-7
TGTGCCAGCAGCCCCACCGGGACAGGAGGGGTCTACACCTTC,CASSPTGTGGVYTF,TRBV27,TRBD1,TRBJ1-2
TGTGCCAGTGGGGACAGAAACTACAATGAGCAGTTCTTC,CASGDRNYNEQFF,TRBV19,TRBD1,TRBJ2-1
TGTGCCAGTAGGGACAGGGGGCGAACAGATACGCAGTATTTT,CASRDRGRTDTQYF,TRBV19,TRBD1,TRBJ2-3
TGTGCCAGTAGTATAGAGGCGGGGGCCACCTCCTATGGCTACACCTTC,CASSIEAGATSYGYTF,TRBV19,NA,TRBJ1-2
TGCGCCAGCAGCTTGGGGCGGGAGGCGGGTGAGCAGTTCTTC,CASSLGREAGEQFF,TRBV5-1,TRBD2,TRBJ2-1
TGTGCCAGCAGTGAAGAGGGGTCCCAATCACCCCTCCACTTT,CASSEEGSQSPLHF,TRBV2,NA,TRBJ1-6
TGCGCCAGCAGAAACCGAACAGGGGCGCCGGCTGAAGCTTTCTTT,CASRNRTGAPAEAFF,TRBV5-1,TRBD1,TRBJ1-1
TGTGCCAGCAGCAGAGAGACCCAGTACTTC,CASSRETQYF,TRBV2,NA,TRBJ2-5
TGTGCCAGCAGCCCACCCATGTGGGGGGGGGAAGCCTACGAGCAGTACTTC,CASSPPMWGGEAYEQYF,TRBV12-1,NA,TRBJ2-7
TGTGCCAGCGTCCAGGGAGGACGCGTGAACACTGAAGCTTTCTTT,CASVQGGRVNTEAFF,TRBV5-5,NA,TRBJ1-1
TGTGCCAGCAGCGCATCAAGGAGCTCCTATAATTCACCCCTCCACTTT,CASSASRSSYNSPLHF,TRBV5-4,NA,TRBJ1-6
TGTGCCACCAGCCTCGTGGGCAATCACGAGCAGTACTTC,CATSLVGNHEQYF,TRBV15,NA,TRBJ2-7
TGTGCCAGCAGCGAGCTAGCGGGACCGACGAATGAGCAGTTCTTC,CASSELAGPTNEQFF,TRBV11-1,TRBD2,TRBJ2-1
TGTGCCATACGGGAGAGGGGACAGGGGGACGAGCAGTACTTC,CAIRERGQGDEQYF,TRBV15,TRBD1,TRBJ2-7
TGCGCCAGCAGCCAAGACCATTACACCATATATTTT,CASSQDHYTIYF,TRBV4-1,NA,TRBJ1-3
TGTGCCAGCAGTGAAAGTGGGGCCCGGAACACTGAAGCTTTCTTT,CASSESGARNTEAFF,TRBV2,NA,TRBJ1-1
TGTGCCACCAGCAGAAACCCGGCGAGCGGGAGTGAAGCTTTCTTT,CATSRNPASGSEAFF,TRBV15,NA,TRBJ1-1
TGTGCCAGCAGTTTGGGAGGTGGATATGGCTACACCTTC,CASSLGGGYGYTF,TRBV27,NA,TRBJ1-2
TGTGCCAGCAGCCCCGGGGACAGGGAGGGGACGCAGTATTTT,CASSPGDREGTQYF,TRBV5-4,TRBD1,TRBJ2-3
TGTGCCAGCAGTGACAGGACAGGGGGGGCGACCCAGTACTTC,CASSDRTGGATQYF,TRBV28,TRBD1,TRBJ2-5
TGCGCCAGCAGCCAAGCTCAGACAGTCCTCACAGATACGCAGTATTTT,CASSQAQTVLTDTQYF,TRBV4-3,NA,TRBJ2-3
TGTGCCAGCACCCGGGGACAGGAAGAGACCCAGTACTTC,CASTRGQEETQYF,TRBV6-5,TRBD1,TRBJ2-5
TGTGCCAGCAGCGTCTTGGGCCGCCCATTGCCCCAGCATTTT,CASSVLGRPLPQHF,TRBV7-9,NA,TRBJ1-5
TGTGCCAGCAGTTCCTTACAGGGGGCGGATCGCTATGGCTACACCTTC,CASSSLQGADRYGYTF,TRBV6-5,TRBD1,TRBJ1-2
TGTGCCAGCAGCTCCACCACAGGGGAACAGTACTTC,CASSSTTGEQYF,TRBV5-6,TRBD1,TRBJ2-7
TGTGCCAGCAGTGTGGGGGTAGGGGGACCGGAGACCCTCCACTTT,CASSVGVGGPETLHF,TRBV2,NA,TRBJ1-6
TGCAGTGCTATCTTCGAGGGGGAGTTCTTC,CSAIFEGEFF,TRBV20-1,NA,TRBJ2-1
TGTGCCAGCAGCTTTAGTGTGAACACTGAAGCTTTCTTT,CASSFSVNTEAFF,TRBV7-2,NA,TRBJ1-1